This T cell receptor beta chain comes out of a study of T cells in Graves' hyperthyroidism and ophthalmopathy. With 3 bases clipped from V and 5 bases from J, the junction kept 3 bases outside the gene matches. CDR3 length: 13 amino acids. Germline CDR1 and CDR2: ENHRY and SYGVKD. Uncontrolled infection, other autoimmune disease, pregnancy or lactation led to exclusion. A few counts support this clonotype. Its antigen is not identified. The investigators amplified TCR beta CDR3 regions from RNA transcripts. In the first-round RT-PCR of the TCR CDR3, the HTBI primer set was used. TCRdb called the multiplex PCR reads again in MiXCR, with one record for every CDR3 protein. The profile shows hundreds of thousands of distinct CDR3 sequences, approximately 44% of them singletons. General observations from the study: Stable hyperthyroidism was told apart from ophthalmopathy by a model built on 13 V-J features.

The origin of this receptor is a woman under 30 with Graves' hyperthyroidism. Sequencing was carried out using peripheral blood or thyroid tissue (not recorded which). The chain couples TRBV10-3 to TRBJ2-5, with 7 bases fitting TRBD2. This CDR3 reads CAISDLGGETQYF. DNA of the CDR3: TGTGCCATCAGTGATCTCGGGGGGGAGACCCAGTACTTC.